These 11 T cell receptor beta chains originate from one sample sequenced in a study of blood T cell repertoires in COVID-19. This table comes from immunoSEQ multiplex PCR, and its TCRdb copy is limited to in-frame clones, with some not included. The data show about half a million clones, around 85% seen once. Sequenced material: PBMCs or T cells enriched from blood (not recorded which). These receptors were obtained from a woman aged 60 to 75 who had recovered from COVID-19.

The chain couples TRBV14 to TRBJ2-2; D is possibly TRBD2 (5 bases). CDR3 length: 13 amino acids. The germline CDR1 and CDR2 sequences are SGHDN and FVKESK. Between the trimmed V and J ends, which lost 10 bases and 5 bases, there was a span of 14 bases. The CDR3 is CATGNWGTGELFF. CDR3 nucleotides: TGTGCCACCGGGAATTGGGGTACCGGGGAGCTGTTTTTT.

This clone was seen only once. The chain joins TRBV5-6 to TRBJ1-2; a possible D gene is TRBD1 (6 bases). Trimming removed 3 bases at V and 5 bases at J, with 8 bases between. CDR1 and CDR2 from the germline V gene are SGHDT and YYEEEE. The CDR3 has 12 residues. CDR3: CASSSTGYGYTF. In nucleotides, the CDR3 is TGTGCCAGCAGCTCTACAGGGTATGGCTACACCTTC.

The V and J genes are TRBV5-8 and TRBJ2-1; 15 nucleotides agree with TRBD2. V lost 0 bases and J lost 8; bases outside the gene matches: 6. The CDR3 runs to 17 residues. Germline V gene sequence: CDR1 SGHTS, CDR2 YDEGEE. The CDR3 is CASSLGRTSGGEHEQFF. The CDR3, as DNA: TGTGCCAGCAGCTTGGGTCGGACTAGCGGGGGGGAACATGAGCAGTTCTTC.

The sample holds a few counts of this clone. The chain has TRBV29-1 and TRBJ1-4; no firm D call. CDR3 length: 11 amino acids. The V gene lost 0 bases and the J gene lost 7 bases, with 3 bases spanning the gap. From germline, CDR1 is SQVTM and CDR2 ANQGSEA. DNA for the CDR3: TGCAGCGTTGAAGATAGTGAAAAACTGTTTTTT. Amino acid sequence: CSVEDSEKLFF.

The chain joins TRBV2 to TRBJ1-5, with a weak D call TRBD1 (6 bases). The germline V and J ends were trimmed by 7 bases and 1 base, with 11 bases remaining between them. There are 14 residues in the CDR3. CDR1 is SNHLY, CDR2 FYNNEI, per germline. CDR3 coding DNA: TGTGCCAGCATGAGGGGGGGAAGCAATCAGCCCCAGCATTTT. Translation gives CASMRGGSNQPQHF.

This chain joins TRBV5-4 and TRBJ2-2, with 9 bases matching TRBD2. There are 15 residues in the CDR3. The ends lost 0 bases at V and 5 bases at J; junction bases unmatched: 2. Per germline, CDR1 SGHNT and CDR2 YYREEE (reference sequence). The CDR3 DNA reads TGTGCCAGCAGCTTGGTGCTAGCGGGGACCGGGGAGCTGTTTTTT. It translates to CASSLVLAGTGELFF.

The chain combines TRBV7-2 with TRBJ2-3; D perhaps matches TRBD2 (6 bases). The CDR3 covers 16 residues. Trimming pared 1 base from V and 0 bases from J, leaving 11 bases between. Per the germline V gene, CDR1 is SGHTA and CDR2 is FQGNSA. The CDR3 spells CASSLVFGTSTDTQYF. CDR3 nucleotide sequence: TGTGCCAGCAGCTTAGTGTTCGGGACTAGCACAGATACGCAGTATTTT.

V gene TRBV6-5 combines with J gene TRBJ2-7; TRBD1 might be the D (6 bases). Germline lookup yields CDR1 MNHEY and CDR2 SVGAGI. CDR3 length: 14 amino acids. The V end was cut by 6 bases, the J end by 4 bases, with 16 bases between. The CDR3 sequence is CASRPTGKSYEQYV. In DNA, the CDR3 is TGTGCCAGCAGACCGACAGGAAAATCTTACGAGCAGTACGTC.

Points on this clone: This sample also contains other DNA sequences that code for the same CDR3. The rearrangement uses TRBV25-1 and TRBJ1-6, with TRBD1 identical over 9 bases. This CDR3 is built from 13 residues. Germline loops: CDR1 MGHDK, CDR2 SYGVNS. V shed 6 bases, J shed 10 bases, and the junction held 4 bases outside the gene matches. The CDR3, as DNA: TGTGCCAGCAGGGGACAGGGAAACTCACCCCTCCACTTT. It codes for CASRGQGNSPLHF.

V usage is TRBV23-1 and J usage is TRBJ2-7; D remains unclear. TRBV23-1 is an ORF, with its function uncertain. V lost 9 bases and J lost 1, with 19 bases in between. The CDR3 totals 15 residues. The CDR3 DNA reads TGCGCCAGGGAAACCCTCGCGGCTTTATCCTACGAGCAGTACGTC. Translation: CARETLAALSYEQYV.

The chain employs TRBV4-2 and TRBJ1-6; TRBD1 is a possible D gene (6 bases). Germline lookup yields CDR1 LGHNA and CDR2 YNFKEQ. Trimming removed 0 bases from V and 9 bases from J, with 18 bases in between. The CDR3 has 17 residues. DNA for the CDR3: TGTGCCAGCAGCCAAGATCAGATTGATGGCAGGGGTTCACCCCTCCACTTT. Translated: CASSQDQIDGRGSPLHF.